This is a list of T cell receptor beta chains from one sample in a study of cytomegalovirus exposure and HLA in healthy donors. The assay was immunoSEQ multiplex PCR, and TCRdb's table has in-frame clones only and misses some. The sample has about 140,000 clones, approximately 80% seen once. The specimen sequenced was PBMCs. These receptors all stem from a man aged 50-60 years in good health and CMV-seronegative. CDR3s include the opening cysteine and the closing phenylalanine or tryptophan. A row's size may be missing; if present it is once, few, many or a size class.

clone_size	v_call	j_call	cdr3_aa
few	TRBV18	TRBJ2-1	CASSEVLDEQFF
few	TRBV5-1	TRBJ2-7	CASSFGGGKDEQYF
NA	TRBV18	TRBJ2-7	CASSPTSGNNYEQYF
once	TRBV7-2	TRBJ1-1	CASSLGDRMNTEAFF
NA	TRBV5-1	TRBJ2-6	CASSLEGQGHSGANVLTF
NA	TRBV5-6	TRBJ2-7	CASSGRNGYEQYF
NA	TRBV2	TRBJ2-7	CASSQDRGWEQYF
NA	TRBV30	TRBJ1-2	CAWSVPGMQNGYTF
NA	TRBV2	TRBJ1-1	CASSSDRGSETFF
few	TRBV7-9	TRBJ2-5	CASSLDGQGTKTQYF
NA	TRBV5-1	TRBJ1-1	CASSWGGDTEAFF
NA	TRBV5-1	TRBJ2-3	CASSLDAGTSTDTQYF
few	TRBV6-5	TRBJ2-1	CASSSTGEQFF
once	TRBV5-1	TRBJ1-2	CASSFITGGVLGYTF
NA	TRBV30	TRBJ1-1	CAWSPGETEAFF
NA	TRBV28	TRBJ1-5	CATRTGTGVWSNQPQHF
few	TRBV7-9	TRBJ1-5	CASSLSGTTSNQPQHF
NA	TRBV2	TRBJ1-6	CASSGTANNSPLHF
NA	TRBV7-3	TRBJ2-1	CASSVGVNGDYNEQFF
NA	TRBV19	TRBJ1-1	CASSYDRGLGAFF
NA	TRBV19	TRBJ2-3	CASSILSDTQYF
NA	TRBV5-6	TRBJ1-5	CASSLALGGADQPQHF
NA	TRBV5-1	TRBJ2-3	CASSWTGTSGTDTQYF
few	TRBV14	TRBJ2-7	CASSQMGLAGYEQYF
NA	TRBV14	TRBJ2-3	CASGSLGRGTDTQYF
few	TRBV19	TRBJ1-5	CASSLITTDQPQHF
once	TRBV11-3	TRBJ2-7	CASSPTGKLQQQYF
NA	TRBV28	TRBJ2-3	CASSLTGTDRFSTDTQYF
NA	TRBV5-1	TRBJ2-5	CASSLEGSQETQYF
NA	TRBV30	TRBJ2-7	CAWDRGYEQYF